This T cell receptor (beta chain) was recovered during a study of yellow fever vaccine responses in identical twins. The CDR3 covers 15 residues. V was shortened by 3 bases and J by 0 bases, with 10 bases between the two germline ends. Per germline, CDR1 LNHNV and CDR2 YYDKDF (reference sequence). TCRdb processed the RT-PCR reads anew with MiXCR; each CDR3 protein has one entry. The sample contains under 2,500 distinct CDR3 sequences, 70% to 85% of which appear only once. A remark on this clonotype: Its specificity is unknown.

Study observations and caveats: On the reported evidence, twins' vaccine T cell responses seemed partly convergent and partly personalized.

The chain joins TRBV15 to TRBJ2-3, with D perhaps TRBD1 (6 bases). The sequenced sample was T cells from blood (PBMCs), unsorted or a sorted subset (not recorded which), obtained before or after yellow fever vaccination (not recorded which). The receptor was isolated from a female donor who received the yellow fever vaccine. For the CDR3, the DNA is TGTGCCACCAGCAGGGTGGGACAAAGCACAGATACGCAGTATTTT. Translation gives CATSRVGQSTDTQYF.